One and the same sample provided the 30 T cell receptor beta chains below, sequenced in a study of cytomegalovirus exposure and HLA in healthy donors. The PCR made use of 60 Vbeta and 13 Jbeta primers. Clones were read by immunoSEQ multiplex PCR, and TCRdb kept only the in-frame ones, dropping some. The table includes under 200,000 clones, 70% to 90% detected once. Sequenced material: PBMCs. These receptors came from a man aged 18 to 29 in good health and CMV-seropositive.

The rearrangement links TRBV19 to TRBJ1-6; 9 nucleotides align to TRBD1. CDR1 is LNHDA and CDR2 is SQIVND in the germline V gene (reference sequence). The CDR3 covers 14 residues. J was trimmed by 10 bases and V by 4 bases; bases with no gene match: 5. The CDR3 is CASSRRDRASPLHF. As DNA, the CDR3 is TGTGCCAGTAGTAGGAGGGACAGGGCATCACCCCTCCACTTT.

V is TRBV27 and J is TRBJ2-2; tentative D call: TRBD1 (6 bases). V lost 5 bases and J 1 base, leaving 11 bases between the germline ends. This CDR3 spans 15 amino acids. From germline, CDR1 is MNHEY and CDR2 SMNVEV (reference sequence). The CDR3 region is CASSRPTGNTGELFF. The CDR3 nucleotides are TGTGCCAGCAGTAGGCCGACAGGGAACACCGGGGAGCTGTTTTTT.

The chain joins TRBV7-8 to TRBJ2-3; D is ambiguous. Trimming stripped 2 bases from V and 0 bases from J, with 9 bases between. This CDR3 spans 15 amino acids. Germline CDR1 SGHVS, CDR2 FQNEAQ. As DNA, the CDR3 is TGTGCCAGCAGCTTACAGCGATCTAGCACAGATACGCAGTATTTT. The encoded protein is CASSLQRSSTDTQYF.

CDR3 nucleotides: TGTGCCAGCAGCGCCGAAGGGACTTCCCTGGAGCAGTACTTC. This encodes CASSAEGTSLEQYF. This chain uses TRBV9 with TRBJ2-7, with a tentative D call TRBD2 (6 bases). The V and J ends lost 3 bases and 7 bases respectively, with 17 bases between them. Germline V CDR1 and CDR2: SGDLS, YYNGEE. The CDR3 is made up of 14 amino acids.

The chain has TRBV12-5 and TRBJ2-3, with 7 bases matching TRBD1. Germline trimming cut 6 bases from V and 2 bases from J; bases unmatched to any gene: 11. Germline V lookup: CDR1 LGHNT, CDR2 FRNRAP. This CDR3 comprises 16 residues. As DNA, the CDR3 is TGTGCTAGTGGGGCGCTCGACGGGACAGCCACAGATACGCAGTATTTT. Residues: CASGALDGTATDTQYF.

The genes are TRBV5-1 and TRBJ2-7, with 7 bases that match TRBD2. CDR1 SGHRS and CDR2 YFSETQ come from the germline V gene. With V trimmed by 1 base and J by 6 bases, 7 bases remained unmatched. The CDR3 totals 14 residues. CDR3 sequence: CASSLRGEGFEQYF. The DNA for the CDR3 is TGCGCCAGCAGCTTGCGGGGGGAGGGGTTCGAGCAGTACTTC.

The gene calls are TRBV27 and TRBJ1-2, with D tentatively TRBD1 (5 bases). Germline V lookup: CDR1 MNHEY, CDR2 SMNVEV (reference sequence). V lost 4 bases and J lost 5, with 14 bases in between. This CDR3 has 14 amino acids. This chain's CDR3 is CASSSRVVGYGYTF. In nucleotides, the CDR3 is TGTGCCAGCAGTTCCAGGGTAGTGGGTTATGGCTACACCTTC.

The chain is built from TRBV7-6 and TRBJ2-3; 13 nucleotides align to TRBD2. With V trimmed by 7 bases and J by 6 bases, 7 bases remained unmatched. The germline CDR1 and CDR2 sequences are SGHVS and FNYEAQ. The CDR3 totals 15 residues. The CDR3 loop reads CASTLGTSGADTQYF. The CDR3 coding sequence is TGTGCCAGCACCCTAGGGACTAGCGGGGCGGATACGCAGTATTTT.

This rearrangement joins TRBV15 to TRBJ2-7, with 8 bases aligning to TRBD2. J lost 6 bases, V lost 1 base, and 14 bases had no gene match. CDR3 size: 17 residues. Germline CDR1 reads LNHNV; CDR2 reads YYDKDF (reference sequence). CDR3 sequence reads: CATSRGSGGPSFSEQYF. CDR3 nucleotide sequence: TGTGCCACCAGCAGAGGGTCGGGGGGGCCTTCCTTCTCCGAGCAGTACTTC.

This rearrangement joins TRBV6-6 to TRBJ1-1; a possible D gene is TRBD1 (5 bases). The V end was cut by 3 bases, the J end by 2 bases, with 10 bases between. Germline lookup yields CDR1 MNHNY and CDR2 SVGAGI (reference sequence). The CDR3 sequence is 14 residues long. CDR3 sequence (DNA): TGTGCCAGCAGTTATCGACAGCTAAACACTGAAGCTTTCTTT. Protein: CASSYRQLNTEAFF.

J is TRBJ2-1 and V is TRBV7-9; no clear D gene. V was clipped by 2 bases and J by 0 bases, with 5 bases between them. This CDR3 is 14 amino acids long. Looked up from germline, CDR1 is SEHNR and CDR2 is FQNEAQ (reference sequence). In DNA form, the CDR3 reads TGTGCCAGCAGCTTATGGAGCTCCTACAATGAGCAGTTCTTC. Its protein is CASSLWSSYNEQFF.

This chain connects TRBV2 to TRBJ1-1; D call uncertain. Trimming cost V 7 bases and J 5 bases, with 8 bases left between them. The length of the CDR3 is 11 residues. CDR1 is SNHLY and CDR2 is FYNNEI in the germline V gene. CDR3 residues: CASISGTEAFF. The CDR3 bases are TGTGCCAGCATAAGCGGGACTGAAGCTTTCTTT. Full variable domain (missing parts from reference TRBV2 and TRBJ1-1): EPEVTQTPSHQVTQMGQEVILRCVPISNHLYFYWYRQILGQKVEFLVSFYNNEISEKSEIFDDQFSVERPDGSNFTLKIRSTKLEDSAMYFCASISGTEAFFGQGTRLTVV.

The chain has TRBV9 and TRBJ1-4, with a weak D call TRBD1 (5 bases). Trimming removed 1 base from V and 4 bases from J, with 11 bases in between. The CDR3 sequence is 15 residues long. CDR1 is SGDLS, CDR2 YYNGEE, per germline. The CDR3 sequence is CASSVRAGINEKLFF. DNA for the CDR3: TGTGCCAGCAGCGTAAGGGCAGGGATTAATGAAAAACTGTTTTTT.

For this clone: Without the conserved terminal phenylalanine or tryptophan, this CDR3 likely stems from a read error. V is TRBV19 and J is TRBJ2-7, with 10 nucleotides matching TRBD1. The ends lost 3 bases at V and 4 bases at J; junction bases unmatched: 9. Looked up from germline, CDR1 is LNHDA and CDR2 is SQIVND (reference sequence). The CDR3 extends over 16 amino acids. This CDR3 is CASSMPRQGAMYEQYL. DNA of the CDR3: TGTGCCAGTAGTATGCCCAGACAGGGGGCGATGTACGAGCAGTACCTC.

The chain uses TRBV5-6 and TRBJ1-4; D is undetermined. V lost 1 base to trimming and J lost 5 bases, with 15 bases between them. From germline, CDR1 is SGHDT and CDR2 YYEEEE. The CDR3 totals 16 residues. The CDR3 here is CASSLLDSHQNEKLFF. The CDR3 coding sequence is TGTGCCAGCAGCTTGTTAGATTCTCACCAAAATGAAAAACTGTTTTTT. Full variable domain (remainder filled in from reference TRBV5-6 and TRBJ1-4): DAGVTQSPTHLIKTRGQQVTLRCSPKSGHDTVSWYQQALGQGPQFIFQYYEEEERQRGNFPDRFSGHQFPNYSSELNVNALLLGDSALYLCASSLLDSHQNEKLFFGSGTQLSVL.

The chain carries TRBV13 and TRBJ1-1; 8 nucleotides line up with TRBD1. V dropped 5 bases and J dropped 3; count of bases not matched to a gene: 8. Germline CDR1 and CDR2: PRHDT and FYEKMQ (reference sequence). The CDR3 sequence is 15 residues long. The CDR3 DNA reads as TGTGCCAGCAGCGGGTCGGGACAGGAGGACACTGAAGCTTTCTTT. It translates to CASSGSGQEDTEAFF. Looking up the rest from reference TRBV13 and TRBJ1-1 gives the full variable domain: AAGVIQSPRHLIKEKRETATLKCYPIPRHDTVYWYQQGPGQDPQFLISFYEKMQSDKGSIPDRFSAQQFSDYHSELNMSSLELGDSALYFCASSGSGQEDTEAFFGQGTRLTVV.

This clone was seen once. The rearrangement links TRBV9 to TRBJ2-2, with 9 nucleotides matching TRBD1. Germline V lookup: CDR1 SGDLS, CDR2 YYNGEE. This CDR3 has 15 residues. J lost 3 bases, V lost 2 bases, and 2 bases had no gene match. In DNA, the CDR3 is TGTGCCAGCAGCGTCGACAGGGGGTACACCGGGGAGCTGTTTTTT. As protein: CASSVDRGYTGELFF.

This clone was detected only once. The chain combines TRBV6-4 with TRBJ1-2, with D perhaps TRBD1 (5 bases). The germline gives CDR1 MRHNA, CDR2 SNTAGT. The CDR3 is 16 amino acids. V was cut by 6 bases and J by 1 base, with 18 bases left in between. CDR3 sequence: CASRTPERGNNYGYTF. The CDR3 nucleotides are TGTGCCAGCAGGACCCCGGAAAGGGGAAATAACTATGGCTACACCTTC.

The CDR3: CASSLAQGAIYEQYF. For the CDR3, the DNA is TGTGCCAGCAGTTTAGCACAGGGGGCTATATACGAGCAGTACTTC. This rearrangement joins TRBV28 to TRBJ2-7; 9 bases are shared with TRBD1. There are 15 residues in the CDR3. Germline V gives CDR1 MDHEN, CDR2 SYDVKM. Losses at the gene ends were 2 bases for V and 4 bases for J; bases not matched to a gene: 6.

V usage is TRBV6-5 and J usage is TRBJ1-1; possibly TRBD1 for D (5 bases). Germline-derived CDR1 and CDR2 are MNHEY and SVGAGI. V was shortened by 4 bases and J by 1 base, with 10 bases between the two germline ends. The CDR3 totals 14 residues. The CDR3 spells CASSSPTENTEAFF. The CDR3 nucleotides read TGTGCCAGCAGTTCCCCGACAGAGAACACTGAAGCTTTCTTT.

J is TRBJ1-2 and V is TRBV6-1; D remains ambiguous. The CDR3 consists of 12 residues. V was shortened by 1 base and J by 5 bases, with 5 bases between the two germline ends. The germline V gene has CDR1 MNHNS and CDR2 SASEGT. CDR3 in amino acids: CASSEGGYGYTF. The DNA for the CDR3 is TGTGCCAGCAGTGAAGGCGGGTATGGCTACACCTTC.

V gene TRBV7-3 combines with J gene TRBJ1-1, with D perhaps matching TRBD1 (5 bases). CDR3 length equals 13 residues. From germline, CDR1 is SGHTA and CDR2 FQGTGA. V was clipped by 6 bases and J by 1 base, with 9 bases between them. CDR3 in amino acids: CASRQDTNTEAFF. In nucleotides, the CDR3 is TGTGCCAGCAGGCAGGACACGAACACTGAAGCTTTCTTT. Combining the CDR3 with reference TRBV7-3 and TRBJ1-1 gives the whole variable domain GAGVSQTPSNKVTEKGKYVELRCDPISGHTALYWYRQSLGQGPEFLIYFQGTGAADDSGLPNDRFFAVRPEGSVSTLKIQRTERGDSAVYLCASRQDTNTEAFFGQGTRLTVV.

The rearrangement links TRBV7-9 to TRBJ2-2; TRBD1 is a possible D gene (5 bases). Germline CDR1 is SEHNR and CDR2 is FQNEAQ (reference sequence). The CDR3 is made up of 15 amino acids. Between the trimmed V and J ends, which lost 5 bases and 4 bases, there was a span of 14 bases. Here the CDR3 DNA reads TGTGCCAGCAGCCTGATTCAGGGTGTCACCGGGGAGCTGTTTTTT. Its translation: CASSLIQGVTGELFF.

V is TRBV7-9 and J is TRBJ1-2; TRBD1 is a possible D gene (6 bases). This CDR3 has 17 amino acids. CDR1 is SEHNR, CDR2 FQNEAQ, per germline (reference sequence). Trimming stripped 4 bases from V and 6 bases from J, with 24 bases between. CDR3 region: CASSSYGTRGASDGYTF. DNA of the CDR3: TGTGCCAGCAGCTCCTACGGAACTCGGGGGGCGTCGGATGGCTACACCTTC.

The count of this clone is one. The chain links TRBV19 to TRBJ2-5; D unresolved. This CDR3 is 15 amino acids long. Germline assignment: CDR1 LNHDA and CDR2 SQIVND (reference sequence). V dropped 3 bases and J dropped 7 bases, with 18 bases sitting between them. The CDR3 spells CASSIKRGSLRTQYF. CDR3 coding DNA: TGTGCCAGTAGTATTAAGAGAGGTAGTCTTCGGACCCAGTACTTC.

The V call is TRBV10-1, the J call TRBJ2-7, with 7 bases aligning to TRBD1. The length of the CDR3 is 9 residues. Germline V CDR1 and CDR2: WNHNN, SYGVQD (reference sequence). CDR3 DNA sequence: TGCGCCAGCTATGACAGGGTAGGTGTC. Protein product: CASYDRVGV.

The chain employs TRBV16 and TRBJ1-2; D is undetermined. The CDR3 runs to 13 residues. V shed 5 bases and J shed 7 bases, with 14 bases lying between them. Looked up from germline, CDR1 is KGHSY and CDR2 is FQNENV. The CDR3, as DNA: TGTGCCAGCAGCGACGTCGTTAGAGGTGGCTACACCTTC. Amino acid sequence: CASSDVVRGGYTF.

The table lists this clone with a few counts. The CDR3 loop is CASRGDRFEAFF. CDR3 in DNA: TGTGCCAGCAGGGGGGACAGGTTTGAAGCTTTCTTT. The chain has TRBV6-5 and TRBJ1-1; 8 bases map to TRBD1. The CDR3 sequence is 12 residues long. Germline V lookup: CDR1 MNHEY, CDR2 SVGAGI. With 6 bases clipped from V and 7 bases from J, the junction kept 4 bases outside the gene matches.

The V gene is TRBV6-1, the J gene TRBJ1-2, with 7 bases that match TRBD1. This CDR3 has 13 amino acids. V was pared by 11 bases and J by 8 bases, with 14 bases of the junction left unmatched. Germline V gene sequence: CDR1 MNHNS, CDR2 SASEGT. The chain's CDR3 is CALQGWFLGGYTF. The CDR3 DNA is TGTGCCTTACAGGGGTGGTTCCTTGGCGGCTACACCTTC.

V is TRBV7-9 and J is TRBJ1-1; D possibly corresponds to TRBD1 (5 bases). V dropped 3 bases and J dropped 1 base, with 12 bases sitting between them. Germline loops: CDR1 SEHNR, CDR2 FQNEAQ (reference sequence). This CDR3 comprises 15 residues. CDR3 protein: CASSFLKGPNTEAFF. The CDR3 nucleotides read TGTGCCAGCAGCTTTTTGAAGGGGCCGAACACTGAAGCTTTCTTT.